Included here is one TCR beta chain sequence, with context. The data originate from a study of blood T cell repertoires in COVID-19. Sequencing was performed with immunoSEQ multiplex PCR; in TCRdb, only in-frame clones are kept and a portion is missing. The data contain around 500,000 clones, approximately 83% of them singletons. CDR3 length: 17 amino acids. Germline V lookup: CDR1 LNHDA, CDR2 SQIVND (reference sequence). Trimming removed 4 bases from V and 3 bases from J; junction bases left unmatched: 6. The sequencing sample was made of peripheral blood. V and J are TRBV19 and TRBJ2-4, with 13 bases fitting TRBD2. The sequence came from a human donor in a cohort sampled during active COVID-19. The CDR3 nucleotides read TGTGCCAGTAGTACGGGACTAGCGGGACGTGGCAAAAACATTCAGTACTTC. Encoded protein: CASSTGLAGRGKNIQYF.